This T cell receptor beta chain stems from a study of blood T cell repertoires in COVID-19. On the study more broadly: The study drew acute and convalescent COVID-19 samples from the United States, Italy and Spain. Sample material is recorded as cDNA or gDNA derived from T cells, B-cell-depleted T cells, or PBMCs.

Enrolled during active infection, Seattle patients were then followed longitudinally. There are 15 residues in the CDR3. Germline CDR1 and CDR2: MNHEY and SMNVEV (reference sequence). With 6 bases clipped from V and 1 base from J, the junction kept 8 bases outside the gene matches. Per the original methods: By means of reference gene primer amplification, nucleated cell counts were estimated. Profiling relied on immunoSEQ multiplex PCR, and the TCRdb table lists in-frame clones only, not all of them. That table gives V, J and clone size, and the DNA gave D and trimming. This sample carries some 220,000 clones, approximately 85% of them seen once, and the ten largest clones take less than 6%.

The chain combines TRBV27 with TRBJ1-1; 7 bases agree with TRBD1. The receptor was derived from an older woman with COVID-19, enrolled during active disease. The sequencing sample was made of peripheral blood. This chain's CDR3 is CASRGDRSPNTEAFF. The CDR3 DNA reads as TGTGCCAGCAGGGGGGACAGAAGTCCGAACACTGAAGCTTTCTTT.